This TCR beta chain was found in a study of blood T cell repertoires in COVID-19. Repertoires were generated with immunoSEQ multiplex PCR, while TCRdb's copy carries only in-frame clones and drops some. This repertoire shows fewer than 200,000 clones, roughly 80% found once; its top ten account for roughly an eighth. Germline values: CDR1 SGHKS, CDR2 YYEKEE (reference sequence). CDR3 length: 14 residues. With 0 bases clipped from V and 5 bases from J, the junction kept 3 bases outside the gene matches. The clonotype comes from an elderly woman with COVID-19, enrolled during active disease. The sample was peripheral blood. The V call is TRBV5-5, the J call TRBJ2-5; 8 positions agree with TRBD1. The CDR3 spells CASSLDRQGETQYF. In DNA form, the CDR3 reads TGTGCCAGCAGCTTGGATCGACAGGGGGAGACCCAGTACTTC.